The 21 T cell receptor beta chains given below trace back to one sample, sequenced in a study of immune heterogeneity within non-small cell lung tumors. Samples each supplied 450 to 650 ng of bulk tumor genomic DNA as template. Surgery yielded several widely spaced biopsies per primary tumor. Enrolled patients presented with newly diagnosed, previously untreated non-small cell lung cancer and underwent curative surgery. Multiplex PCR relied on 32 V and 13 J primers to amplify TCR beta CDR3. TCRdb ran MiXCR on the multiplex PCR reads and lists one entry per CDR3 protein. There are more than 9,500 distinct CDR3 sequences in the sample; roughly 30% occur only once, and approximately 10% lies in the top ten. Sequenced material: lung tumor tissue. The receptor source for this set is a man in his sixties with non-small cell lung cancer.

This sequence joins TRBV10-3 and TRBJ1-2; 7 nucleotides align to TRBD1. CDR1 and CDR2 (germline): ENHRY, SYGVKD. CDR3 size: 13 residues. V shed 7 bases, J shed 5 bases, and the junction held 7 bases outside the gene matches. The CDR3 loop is CAINPGQSYGYTF. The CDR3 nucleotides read TGTGCCATCAATCCGGGACAGAGTTATGGCTACACCTTC.

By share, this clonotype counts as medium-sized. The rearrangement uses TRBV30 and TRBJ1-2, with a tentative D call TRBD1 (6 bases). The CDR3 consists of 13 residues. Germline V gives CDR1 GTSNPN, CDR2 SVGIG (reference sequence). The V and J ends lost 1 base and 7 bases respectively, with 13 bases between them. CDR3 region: CAWSAGQLLGYTF. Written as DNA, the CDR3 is TGTGCCTGGAGTGCCGGACAGCTACTTGGCTACACCTTC.

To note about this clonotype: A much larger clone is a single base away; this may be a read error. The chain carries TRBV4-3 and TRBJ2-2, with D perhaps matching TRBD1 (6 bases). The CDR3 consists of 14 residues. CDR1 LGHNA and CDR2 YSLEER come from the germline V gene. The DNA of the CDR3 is TGCGCCAGCAAGGACAGCGCGAACATCGGGGAGCTGTTTTTT. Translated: CASKDSANIGELFF.

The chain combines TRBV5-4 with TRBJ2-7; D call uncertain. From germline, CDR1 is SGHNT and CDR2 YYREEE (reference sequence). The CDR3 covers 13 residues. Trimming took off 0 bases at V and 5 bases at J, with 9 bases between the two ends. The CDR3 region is CASSLGPKDEQYF. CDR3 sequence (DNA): TGTGCCAGCAGCTTGGGTCCGAAGGACGAGCAGTACTTC. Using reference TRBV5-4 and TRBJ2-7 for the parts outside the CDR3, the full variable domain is ETGVTQSPTHLIKTRGQQVTLRCSSQSGHNTVSWYQQALGQGPQFIFQYYREEENGRGNFPPRFSGLQFPNYSSELNVNALELDDSALYLCASSLGPKDEQYFGPGTRLTVT.

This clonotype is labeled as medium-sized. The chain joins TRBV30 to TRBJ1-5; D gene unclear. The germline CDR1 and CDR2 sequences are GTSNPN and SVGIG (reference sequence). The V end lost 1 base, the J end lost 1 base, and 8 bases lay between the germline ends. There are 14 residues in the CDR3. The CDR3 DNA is TGTGCCTGGAGTGGGGATTGGAGCAATCAGCCCCAGCATTTT. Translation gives CAWSGDWSNQPQHF.

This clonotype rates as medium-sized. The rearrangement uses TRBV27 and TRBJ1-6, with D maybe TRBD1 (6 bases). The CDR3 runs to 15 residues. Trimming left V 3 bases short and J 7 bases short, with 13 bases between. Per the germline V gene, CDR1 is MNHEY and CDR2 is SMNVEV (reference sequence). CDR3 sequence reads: CASSFGGGYNSPLHF. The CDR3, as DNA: TGTGCCAGCAGTTTCGGAGGGGGTTACAATTCACCCCTCCACTTT.

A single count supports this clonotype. The CDR3 region has the DNA TGTGCCAGCAGCTTAACAGGGCTCACCGGGGAGCTGTTTTTT. Translation: CASSLTGLTGELFF. The chain links TRBV7-8 to TRBJ2-2, with D perhaps matching TRBD1 (6 bases). Trimming removed 2 bases at V and 4 bases at J, with 8 bases between. Germline assignment: CDR1 SGHVS and CDR2 FQNEAQ. The CDR3 is 14 residues long.

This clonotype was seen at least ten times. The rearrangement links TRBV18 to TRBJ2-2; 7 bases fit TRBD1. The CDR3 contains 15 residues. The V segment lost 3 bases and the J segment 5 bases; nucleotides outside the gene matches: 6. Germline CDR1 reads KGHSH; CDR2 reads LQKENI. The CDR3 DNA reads TGTGCCAGCTCACCTTATACAGGGGAAACCGGGGAGCTGTTTTTT. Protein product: CASSPYTGETGELFF. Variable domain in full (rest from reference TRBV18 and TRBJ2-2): NAGVMQNPRHLVRRRGQEARLRCSPMKGHSHVYWYRQLPEEGLKFMVYLQKENIIDESGMPKERFSAEFPKEGPSILRIQQVVRGDSAAYFCASSPYTGETGELFFGEGSRLTVL.

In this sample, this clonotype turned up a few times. CDR3 sequence reads: CSADPRAGNEQFF. The DNA for the CDR3 is TGCAGTGCCGACCCCAGGGCGGGAAATGAGCAGTTCTTC. The chain uses TRBV20-1 and TRBJ2-1; weak D call: TRBD2 (6 bases). The V end lost 6 bases, the J end lost 7 bases, and 16 bases lay between the germline ends. CDR3 size: 13 residues. Germline V CDR1 and CDR2: DFQATT, SNEGSKA (reference sequence).

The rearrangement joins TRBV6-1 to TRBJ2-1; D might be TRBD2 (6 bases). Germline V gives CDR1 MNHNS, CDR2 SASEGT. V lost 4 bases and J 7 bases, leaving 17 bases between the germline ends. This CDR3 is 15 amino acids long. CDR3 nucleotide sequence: TGTGCCAGCAGTGCGTCTAGCGCTTCCCCAAATGAGCAGTTCTTC. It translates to CASSASSASPNEQFF.

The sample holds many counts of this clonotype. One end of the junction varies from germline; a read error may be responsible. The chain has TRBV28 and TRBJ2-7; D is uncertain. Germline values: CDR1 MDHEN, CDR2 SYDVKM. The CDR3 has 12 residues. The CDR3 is CASGLISYEQYF. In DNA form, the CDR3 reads TGTGCCAGCGGTTTAATTTCCTACGAGCAGTACTTC.

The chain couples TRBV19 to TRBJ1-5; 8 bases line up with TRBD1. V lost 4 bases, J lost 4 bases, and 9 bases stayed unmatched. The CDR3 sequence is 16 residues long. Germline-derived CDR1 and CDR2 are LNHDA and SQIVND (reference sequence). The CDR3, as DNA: TGTGCCAGTAGTAACCCCCGGACAGGGCCTAATCAGCCCCAGCATTTT. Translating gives CASSNPRTGPNQPQHF.

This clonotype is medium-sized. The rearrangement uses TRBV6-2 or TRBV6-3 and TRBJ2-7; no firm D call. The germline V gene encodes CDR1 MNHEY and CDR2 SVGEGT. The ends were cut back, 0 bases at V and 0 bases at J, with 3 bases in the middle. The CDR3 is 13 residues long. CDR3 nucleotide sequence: TGTGCCAGCAGTTACTCGCGCTCCTACGAGCAGTACTTC. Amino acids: CASSYSRSYEQYF.

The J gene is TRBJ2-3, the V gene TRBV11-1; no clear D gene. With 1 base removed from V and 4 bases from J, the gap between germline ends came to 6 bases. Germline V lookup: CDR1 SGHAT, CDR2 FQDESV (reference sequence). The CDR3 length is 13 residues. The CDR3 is CASSLGWPDTQYF. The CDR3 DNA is TGTGCCAGCAGCTTAGGTTGGCCAGATACGCAGTATTTT.

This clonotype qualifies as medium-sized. CDR3 coding DNA: TGTGCCAGCAGTCTCGAAGGGGGGGCTAATTCACCCCTCCACTTT. It is translated as CASSLEGGANSPLHF. The rearrangement links TRBV27 to TRBJ1-6, with D perhaps TRBD1 (6 bases). This CDR3 comprises 15 residues. CDR1 is MNHEY and CDR2 is SMNVEV in the germline V gene (reference sequence). Trimming pared 5 bases from V and 6 bases from J, leaving 14 bases between.

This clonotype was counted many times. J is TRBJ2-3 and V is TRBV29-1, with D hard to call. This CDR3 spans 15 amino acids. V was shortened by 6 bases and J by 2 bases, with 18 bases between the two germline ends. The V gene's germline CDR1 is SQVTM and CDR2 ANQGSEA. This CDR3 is CSVETTRTDTDTQYF. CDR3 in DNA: TGCAGCGTGGAGACGACCCGGACGGACACAGATACGCAGTATTTT.

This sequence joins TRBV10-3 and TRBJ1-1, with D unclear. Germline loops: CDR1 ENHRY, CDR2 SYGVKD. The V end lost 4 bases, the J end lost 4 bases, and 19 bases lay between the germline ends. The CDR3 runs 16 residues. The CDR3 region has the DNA TGTGCCATCAGTGTCCTGGCAGTAGAACTGGGCACTGAAGCTTTCTTT. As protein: CAISVLAVELGTEAFF.

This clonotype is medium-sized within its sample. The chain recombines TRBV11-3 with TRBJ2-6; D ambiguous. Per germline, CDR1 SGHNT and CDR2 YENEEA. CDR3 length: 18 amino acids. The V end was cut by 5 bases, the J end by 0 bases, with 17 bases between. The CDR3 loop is CASSPRSRTSSGANVLTF. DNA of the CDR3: TGTGCCAGCAGCCCTCGCTCCAGAACAAGCTCTGGGGCCAACGTCCTGACTTTC.

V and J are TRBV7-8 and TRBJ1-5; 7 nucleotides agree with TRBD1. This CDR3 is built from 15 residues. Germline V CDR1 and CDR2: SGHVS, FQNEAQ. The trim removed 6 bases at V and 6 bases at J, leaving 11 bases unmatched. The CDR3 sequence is CASSQRQGLVQPQHF. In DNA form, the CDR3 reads TGTGCCAGCAGTCAAAGACAGGGCTTGGTTCAGCCCCAGCATTTT.

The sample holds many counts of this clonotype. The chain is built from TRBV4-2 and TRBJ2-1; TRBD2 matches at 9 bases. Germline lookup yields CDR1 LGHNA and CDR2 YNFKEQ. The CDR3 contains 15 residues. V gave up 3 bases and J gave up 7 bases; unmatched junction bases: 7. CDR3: CASSQPSGLANEQFF. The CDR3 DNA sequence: TGTGCCAGCAGCCAGCCTTCAGGACTAGCGAATGAGCAGTTCTTC.

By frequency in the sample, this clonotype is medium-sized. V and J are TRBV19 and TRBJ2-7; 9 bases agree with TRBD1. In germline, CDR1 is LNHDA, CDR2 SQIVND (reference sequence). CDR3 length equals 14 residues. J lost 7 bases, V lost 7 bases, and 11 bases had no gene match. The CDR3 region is CASNPGTGTREQYF. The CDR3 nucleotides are TGTGCCAGTAATCCCGGGACAGGGACTCGGGAGCAGTACTTC.